This T cell receptor beta chain was identified during a study of blood T cells in healthy people across ages. Caucasian, healthy and from Russia, the donors were aged between 6 and 90. Isolated PBMCs totaled at least 6 million in each sample. This clonotype has at least ten counts. The antigen remains unidentified. Trimming shortened V by 0 bases and J by 3 bases, and 12 bases separated the two germline ends. The CDR3 extends over 15 amino acids. CDR1 and CDR2 (germline): MNHNS, SASEGT. A second PCR, run for roughly 7 to 11 cycles, used a sample-barcoded 5' primer plus a J-beta primer mix. TCRdb itself ran the 5' RACE reads through MiXCR, one entry per CDR3 protein. Of 980,000 or so distinct CDR3 sequences listed, roughly 50% are singletons. Study-wide results and limits: Naive T cell percentage showed a strong correlation with the diversity of TCR beta. Higher diversity, along with more naive CD4+ cells, distinguished long-lived donors from aged donors.

The source material was blood. The source is a man aged 25 to 45 in good health. V usage is TRBV6-1 and J usage is TRBJ2-7; D possibly corresponds to TRBD2 (6 bases). CDR3 nucleotides: TGTGCCAGCAGTGAAGCGGAGGACGGGGGCTACGAGCAGTACTTC. Its protein product is CASSEAEDGGYEQYF.